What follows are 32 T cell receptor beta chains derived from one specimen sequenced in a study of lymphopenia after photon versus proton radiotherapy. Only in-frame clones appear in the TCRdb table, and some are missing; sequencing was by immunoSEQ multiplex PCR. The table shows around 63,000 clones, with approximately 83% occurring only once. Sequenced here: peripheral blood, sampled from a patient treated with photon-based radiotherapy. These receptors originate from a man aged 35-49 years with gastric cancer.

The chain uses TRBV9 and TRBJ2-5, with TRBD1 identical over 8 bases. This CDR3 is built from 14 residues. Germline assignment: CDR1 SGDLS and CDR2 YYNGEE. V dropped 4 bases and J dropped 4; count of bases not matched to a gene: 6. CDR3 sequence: CASSPRTGTETQYF. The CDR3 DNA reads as TGTGCCAGCAGCCCCCGGACAGGGACAGAGACCCAGTACTTC.

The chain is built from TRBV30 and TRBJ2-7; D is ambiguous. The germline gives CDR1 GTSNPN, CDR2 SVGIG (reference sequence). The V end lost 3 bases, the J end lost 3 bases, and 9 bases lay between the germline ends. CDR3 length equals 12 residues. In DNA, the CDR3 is TGTGCCTGGAGAGGCGGAGTCTACGAGCAGTACTTC. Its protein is CAWRGGVYEQYF.

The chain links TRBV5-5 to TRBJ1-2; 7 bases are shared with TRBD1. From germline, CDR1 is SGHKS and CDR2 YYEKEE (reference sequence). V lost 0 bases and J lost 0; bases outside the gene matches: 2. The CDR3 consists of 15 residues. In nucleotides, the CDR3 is TGTGCCAGCAGCTTGGGGGACAGCCCTAACTATGGCTACACCTTC. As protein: CASSLGDSPNYGYTF. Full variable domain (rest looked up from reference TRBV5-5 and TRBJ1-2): DAGVTQSPTHLIKTRGQQVTLRCSPISGHKSVSWYQQVLGQGPQFIFQYYEKEERGRGNFPDRFSARQFPNYSSELNVNALLLGDSALYLCASSLGDSPNYGYTFGSGTRLTVV.

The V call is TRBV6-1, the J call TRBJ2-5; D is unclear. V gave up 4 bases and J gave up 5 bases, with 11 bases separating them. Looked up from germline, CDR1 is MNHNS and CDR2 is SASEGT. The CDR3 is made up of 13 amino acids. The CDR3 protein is CASSVTTRETQYF. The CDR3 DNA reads TGTGCCAGCAGTGTTACCACCCGGGAGACCCAGTACTTC.

CDR3 nucleotides: TGTGCCAGCAGCTTAGACAGCGGCACTGAAGCTTTCTTT. Translation: CASSLDSGTEAFF. The V call is TRBV11-3, the J call TRBJ1-1, with D unresolved. Germline CDR1 is SGHNT and CDR2 is YENEEA. This CDR3 has 13 residues. V was shortened by 0 bases and J by 4 bases, with 6 bases between the two germline ends.

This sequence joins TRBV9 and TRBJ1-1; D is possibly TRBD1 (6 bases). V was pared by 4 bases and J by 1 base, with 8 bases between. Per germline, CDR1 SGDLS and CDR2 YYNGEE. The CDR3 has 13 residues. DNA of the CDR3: TGTGCCAGCAGCCCGGGACAGAACACTGAAGCTTTCTTT. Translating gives CASSPGQNTEAFF. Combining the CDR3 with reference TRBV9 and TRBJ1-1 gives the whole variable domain DSGVTQTPKHLITATGQRVTLRCSPRSGDLSVYWYQQSLDQGLQFLIQYYNGEERAKGNILERFSAQQFPDLHSELNLSSLELGDSALYFCASSPGQNTEAFFGQGTRLTVV.

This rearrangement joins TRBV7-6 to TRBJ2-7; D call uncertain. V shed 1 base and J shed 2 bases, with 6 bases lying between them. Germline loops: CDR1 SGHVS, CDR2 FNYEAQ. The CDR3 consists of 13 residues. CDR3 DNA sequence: TGTGCCAGCAGCTTAGGCGACCCCTACGAGCAGTACTTC. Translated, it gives CASSLGDPYEQYF.

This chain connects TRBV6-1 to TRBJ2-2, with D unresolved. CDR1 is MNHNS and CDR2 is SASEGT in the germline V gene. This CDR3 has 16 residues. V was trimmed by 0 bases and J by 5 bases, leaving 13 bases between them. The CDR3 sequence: CASSEAKVRLTGELFF. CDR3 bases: TGTGCCAGCAGTGAAGCGAAGGTCAGGTTAACCGGGGAGCTGTTTTTT.

The CDR3 nucleotides read TGTGCCAGCAGTAACCGGGACAGGGGAGCTGGAAACACCATATATTTT. Amino acids: CASSNRDRGAGNTIYF. The chain links TRBV6-6 to TRBJ1-3, with TRBD1 identical over 10 bases. V lost 5 bases to trimming and J lost 2 bases; unmatched junction nucleotides: 6. CDR1 and CDR2 (germline): MNHNY, SVGAGI (reference sequence). The CDR3 consists of 16 residues.

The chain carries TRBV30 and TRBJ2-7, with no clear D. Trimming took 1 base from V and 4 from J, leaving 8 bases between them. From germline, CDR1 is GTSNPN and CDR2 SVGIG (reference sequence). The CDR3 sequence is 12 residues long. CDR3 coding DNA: TGTGCCTGGAGTGCGGACGGATACGAGCAGTACTTC. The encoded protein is CAWSADGYEQYF. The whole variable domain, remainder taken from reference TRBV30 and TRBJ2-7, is SQTIHQWPATLVQPVGSPLSLECTVEGTSNPNLYWYRQAAGRGLQLLFYSVGIGQISSEVPQNLSASRPQDRQFILSSKKLLLSDSGFYLCAWSADGYEQYFGPGTRLTVT.

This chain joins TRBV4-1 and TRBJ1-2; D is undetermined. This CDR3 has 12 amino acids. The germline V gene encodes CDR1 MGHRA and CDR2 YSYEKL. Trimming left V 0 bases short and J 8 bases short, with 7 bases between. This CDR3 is CASSQETGGYTF. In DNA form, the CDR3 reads TGCGCCAGCAGCCAAGAGACCGGGGGCTACACCTTC.

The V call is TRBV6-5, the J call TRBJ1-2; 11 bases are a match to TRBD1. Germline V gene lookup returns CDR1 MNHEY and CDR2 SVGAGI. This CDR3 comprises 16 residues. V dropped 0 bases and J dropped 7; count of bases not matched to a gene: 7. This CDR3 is CASSYSYGQGAGGYTF. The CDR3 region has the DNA TGTGCCAGCAGTTACTCGTACGGACAGGGGGCAGGTGGCTACACCTTC.

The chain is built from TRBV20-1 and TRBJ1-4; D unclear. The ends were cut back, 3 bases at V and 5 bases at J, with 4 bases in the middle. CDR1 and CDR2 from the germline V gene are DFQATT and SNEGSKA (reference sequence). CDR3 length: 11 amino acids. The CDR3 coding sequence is TGCAGTGCTAGGGACAATGAAAAACTGTTTTTT. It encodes CSARDNEKLFF.

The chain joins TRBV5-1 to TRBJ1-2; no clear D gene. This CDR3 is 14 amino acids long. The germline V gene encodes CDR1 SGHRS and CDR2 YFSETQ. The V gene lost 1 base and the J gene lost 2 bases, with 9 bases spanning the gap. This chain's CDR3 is CASSLRAENYGYTF. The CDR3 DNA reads TGCGCCAGCAGCTTGAGAGCGGAGAACTATGGCTACACCTTC.

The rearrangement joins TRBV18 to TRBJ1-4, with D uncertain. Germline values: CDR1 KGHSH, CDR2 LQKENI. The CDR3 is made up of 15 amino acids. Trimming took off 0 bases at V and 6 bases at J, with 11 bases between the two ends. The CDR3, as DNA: TGTGCCAGCTCACCACCGAGGGTGACGGATGAAAAACTGTTTTTT. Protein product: CASSPPRVTDEKLFF.

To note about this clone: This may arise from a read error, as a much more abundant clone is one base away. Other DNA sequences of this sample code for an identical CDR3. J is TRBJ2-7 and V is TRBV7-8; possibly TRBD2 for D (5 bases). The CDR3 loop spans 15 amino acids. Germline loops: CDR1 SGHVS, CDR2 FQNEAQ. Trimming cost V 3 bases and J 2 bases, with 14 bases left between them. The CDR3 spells CASSFPGLKAYEQYF. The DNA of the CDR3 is TGTGCCAGCAGCTTTCCCGGACTCAAAGCCTACGAGCAGTACTTC.

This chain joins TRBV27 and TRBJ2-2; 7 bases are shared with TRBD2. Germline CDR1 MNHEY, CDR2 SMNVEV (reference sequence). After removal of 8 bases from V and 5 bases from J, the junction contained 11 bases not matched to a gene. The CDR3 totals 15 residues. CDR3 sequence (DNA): TGTGCCAGCCCTTGGGCGGGGGAGTTTACCGGGGAGCTGTTTTTT. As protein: CASPWAGEFTGELFF.

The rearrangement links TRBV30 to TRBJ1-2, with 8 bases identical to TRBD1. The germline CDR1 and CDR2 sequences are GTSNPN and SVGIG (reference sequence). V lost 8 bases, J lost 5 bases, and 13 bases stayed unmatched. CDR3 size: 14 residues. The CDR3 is CAGPKRDRIYGYTF. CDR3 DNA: TGTGCCGGGCCAAAGCGGGACAGGATATATGGCTACACCTTC. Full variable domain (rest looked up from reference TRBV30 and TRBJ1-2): SQTIHQWPATLVQPVGSPLSLECTVEGTSNPNLYWYRQAAGRGLQLLFYSVGIGQISSEVPQNLSASRPQDRQFILSSKKLLLSDSGFYLCAGPKRDRIYGYTFGSGTRLTVV.

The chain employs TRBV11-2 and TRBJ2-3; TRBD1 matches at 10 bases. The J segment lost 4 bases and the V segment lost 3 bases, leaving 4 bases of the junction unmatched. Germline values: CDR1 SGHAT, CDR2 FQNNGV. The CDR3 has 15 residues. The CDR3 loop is CASSFRDRGADTQYF. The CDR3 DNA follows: TGTGCCAGCAGCTTCCGGGACAGGGGCGCAGATACGCAGTATTTT. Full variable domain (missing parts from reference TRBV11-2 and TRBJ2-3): EAGVAQSPRYKIIEKRQSVAFWCNPISGHATLYWYQQILGQGPKLLIQFQNNGVVDDSQLPKDRFSAERLKGVDSTLKIQPAKLEDSAVYLCASSFRDRGADTQYFGPGTRLTVL.

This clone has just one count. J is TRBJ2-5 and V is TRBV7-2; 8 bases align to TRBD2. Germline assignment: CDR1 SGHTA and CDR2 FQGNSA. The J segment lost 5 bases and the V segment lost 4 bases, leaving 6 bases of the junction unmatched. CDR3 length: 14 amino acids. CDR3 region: CASSSPGLEETQYF. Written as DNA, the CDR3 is TGTGCCAGCAGCTCGCCGGGACTAGAGGAGACCCAGTACTTC.

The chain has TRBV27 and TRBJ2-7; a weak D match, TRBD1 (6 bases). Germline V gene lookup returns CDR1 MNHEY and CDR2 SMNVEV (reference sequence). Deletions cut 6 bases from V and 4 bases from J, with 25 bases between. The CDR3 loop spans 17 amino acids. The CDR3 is CASRASSRGWGKYEQYF. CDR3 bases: TGTGCCAGCAGGGCCTCCAGCAGGGGCTGGGGTAAATACGAGCAGTACTTC.

The CDR3 DNA is TGTGCCAGTAGCAGGGACAGGGGACTCCATCAGCCCCAGCATTTT. This encodes CASSRDRGLHQPQHF. The rearrangement links TRBV19 to TRBJ1-5; 10 bases agree with TRBD1. V was clipped by 6 bases and J by 5 bases; unmatched bases: 7. This CDR3 has 15 amino acids. CDR1 LNHDA and CDR2 SQIVND come from the germline V gene (reference sequence).

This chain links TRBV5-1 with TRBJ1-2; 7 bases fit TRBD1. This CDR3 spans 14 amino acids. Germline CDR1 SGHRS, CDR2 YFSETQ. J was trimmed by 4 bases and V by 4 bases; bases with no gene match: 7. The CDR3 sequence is CASSHGQASYGYTF. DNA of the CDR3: TGCGCCAGCAGCCACGGACAGGCGAGCTATGGCTACACCTTC. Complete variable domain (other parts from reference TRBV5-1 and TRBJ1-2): KAGVTQTPRYLIKTRGQQVTLSCSPISGHRSVSWYQQTPGQGLQFLFEYFSETQRNKGNFPGRFSGRQFSNSRSEMNVSTLELGDSALYLCASSHGQASYGYTFGSGTRLTVV.

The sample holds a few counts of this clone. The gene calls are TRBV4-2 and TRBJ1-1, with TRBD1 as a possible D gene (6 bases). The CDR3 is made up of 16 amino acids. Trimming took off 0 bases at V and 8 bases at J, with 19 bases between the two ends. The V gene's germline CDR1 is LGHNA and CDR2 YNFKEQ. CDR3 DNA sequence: TGTGCCAGCAGCCAAGACGTTGGGGGGGCGCGGGTGGAAGCTTTCTTT. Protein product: CASSQDVGGARVEAFF.

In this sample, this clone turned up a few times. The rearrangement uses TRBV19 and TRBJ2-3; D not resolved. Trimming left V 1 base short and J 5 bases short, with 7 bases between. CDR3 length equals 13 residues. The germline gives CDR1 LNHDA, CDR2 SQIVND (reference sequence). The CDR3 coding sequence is TGTGCCAGTAGTATAGTGGGTGGAGATACGCAGTATTTT. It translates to CASSIVGGDTQYF.

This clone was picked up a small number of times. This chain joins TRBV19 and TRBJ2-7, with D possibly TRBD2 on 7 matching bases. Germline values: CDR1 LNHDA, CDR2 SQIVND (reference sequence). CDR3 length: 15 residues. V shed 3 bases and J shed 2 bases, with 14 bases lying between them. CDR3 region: CASSMEGGPTYEQYF. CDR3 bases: TGTGCCAGTAGTATGGAGGGGGGGCCAACCTACGAGCAGTACTTC.

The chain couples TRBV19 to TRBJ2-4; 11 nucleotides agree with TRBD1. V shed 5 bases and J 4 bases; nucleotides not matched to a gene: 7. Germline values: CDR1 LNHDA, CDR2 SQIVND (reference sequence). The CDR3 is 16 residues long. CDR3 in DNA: TGTGCCAGTAGTGATTGGACAGGGGGCTTAAAAAACATTCAGTACTTC. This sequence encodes CASSDWTGGLKNIQYF.

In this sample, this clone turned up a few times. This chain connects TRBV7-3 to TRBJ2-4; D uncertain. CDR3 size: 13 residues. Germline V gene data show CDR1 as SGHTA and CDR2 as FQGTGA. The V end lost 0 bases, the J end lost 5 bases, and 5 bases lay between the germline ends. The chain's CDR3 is CASSLTIENIQYF. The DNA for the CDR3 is TGTGCCAGCAGCTTAACGATCGAAAACATTCAGTACTTC.

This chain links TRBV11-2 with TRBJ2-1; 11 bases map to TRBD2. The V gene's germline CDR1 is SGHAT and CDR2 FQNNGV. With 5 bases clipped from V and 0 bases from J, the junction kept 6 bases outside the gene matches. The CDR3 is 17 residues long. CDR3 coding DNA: TGTGCCAGCAGCCCCCGACTAGCGGGGAGCTCCTACAATGAGCAGTTCTTC. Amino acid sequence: CASSPRLAGSSYNEQFF.

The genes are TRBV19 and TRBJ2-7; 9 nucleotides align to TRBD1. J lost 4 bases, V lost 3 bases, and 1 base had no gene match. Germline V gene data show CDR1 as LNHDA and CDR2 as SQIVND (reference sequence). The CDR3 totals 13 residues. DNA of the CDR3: TGTGCCAGTAGTATGGGACAGGGTTACGAGCAGTACTTC. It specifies CASSMGQGYEQYF.

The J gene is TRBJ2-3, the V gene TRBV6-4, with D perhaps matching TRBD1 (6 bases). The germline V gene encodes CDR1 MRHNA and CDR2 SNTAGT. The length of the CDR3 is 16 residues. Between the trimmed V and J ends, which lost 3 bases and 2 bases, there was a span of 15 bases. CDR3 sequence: CASSEGTSRITDTQYF. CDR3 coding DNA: TGTGCCAGCAGTGAGGGGACATCACGCATCACAGATACGCAGTATTTT.

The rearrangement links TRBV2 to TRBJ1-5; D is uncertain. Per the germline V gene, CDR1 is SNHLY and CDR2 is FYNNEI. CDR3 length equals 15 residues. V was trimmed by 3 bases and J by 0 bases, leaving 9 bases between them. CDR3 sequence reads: CASSDGEYSNQPQHF. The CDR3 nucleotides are TGTGCCAGCAGTGATGGAGAATATAGCAATCAGCCCCAGCATTTT.